A single sample is the source of the 3 T cell receptor beta chains below, sequenced in a study of T-cell reconstitution after alpha-beta-depleted transplantation in children. Unique molecular identifiers tagged the TCRbeta library. TCRdb re-derived calls from the PCR reads in MiXCR, one entry per CDR3 protein. The sample contains 200,000 to 250,000 distinct CDR3 sequences, 11% of which appear only once. The sample consisted of PBMCs, taken before TCRalphabeta/CD19-depleted stem cell transplant. The origin of the receptors is a child less than two years old with acute myeloid leukemia, due to receive a stem cell transplant.

A few counts support this clonotype. The chain couples TRBV2 to TRBJ2-3; perhaps TRBD1 as D (7 bases). This CDR3 region has 14 residues. V was shortened by 7 bases and J by 5 bases, with 16 bases between the two germline ends. Germline V CDR1 and CDR2: SNHLY, FYNNEI. For the CDR3, the DNA is TGTGCCAGCAAGGAGGGGGCGAGGGTAGATACGCAGTATTTT. As protein: CASKEGARVDTQYF.

This clonotype showed up many times. The chain links TRBV7-7 to TRBJ2-2; 7 bases map to TRBD1. J was trimmed by 1 base and V by 3 bases; bases with no gene match: 14. CDR3 size: 19 residues. The germline CDR1 and CDR2 sequences are SSHAT and FNYEAQ (reference sequence). CDR3 bases: TGTGCCAGCAGCTTCTTCGTGGATGGGACAGCCGGGAACACCGGGGAGCTGTTTTTT. It yields the protein CASSFFVDGTAGNTGELFF.

This chain links TRBV21-1 with TRBJ1-3; the table's D call of TRBD1 was not tested on the DNA. TRBV21-1 is shown as a pseudogene. This CDR3 is built from 13 residues. The CDR3 is CASSLFAPNTIYF. CDR3 coding DNA: TGTGCCAGCAGCTTATTTGCCCCGAACACCATATATTTT.